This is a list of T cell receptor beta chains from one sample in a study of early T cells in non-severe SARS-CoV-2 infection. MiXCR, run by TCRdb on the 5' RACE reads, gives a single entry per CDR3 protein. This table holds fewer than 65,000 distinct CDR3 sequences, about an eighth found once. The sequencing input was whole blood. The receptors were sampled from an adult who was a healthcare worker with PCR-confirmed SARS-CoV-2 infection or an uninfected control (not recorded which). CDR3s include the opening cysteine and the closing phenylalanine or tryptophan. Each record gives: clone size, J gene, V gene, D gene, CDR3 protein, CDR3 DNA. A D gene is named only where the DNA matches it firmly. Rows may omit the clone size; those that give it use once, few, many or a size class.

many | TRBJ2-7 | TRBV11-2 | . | CASRHHSLMEQYF | TGTGCCAGCAGACACCACTCCCTCATGGAGCAGTACTTC
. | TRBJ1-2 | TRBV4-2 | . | CASSQGQALSNYGYTF | TGTGCCAGCAGCCAAGGACAGGCCCTATCTAACTATGGCTACACCTTC
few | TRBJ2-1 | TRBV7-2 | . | CASSPSRDGHNEQFF | TGTGCCAGCAGCCCTTCCAGGGACGGACACAATGAGCAGTTCTTC
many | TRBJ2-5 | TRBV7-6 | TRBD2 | CASRQPKAGQETQYF | TGTGCCAGCAGGCAACCTAAAGCGGGACAAGAGACCCAGTACTTC
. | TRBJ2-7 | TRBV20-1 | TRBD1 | CSARGQGEYEQYF | TGCAGTGCTAGAGGACAGGGTGAATACGAGCAGTACTTC
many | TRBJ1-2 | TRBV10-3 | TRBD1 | CAIRGTALSRYTF | TGTGCCATCAGGGGGACAGCCCTATCACGCTACACCTTC
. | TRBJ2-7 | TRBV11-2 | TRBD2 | CASSLAGTSQPYEQYF | TGTGCCAGCAGCTTAGCCGGGACTAGCCAACCCTACGAGCAGTACTTC
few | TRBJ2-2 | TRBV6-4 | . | CASSDSPRLAHTGELFF | TGTGCCAGCAGTGACTCCCCCCGGTTGGCCCACACCGGGGAGCTGTTTTTT
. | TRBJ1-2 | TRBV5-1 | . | CASSLPSQTNGYTF | TGCGCCAGCAGTTTGCCTTCACAGACAAATGGCTACACCTTC
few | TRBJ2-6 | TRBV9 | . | CASSVGTAGANVLTF | TGTGCCAGCAGCGTAGGAACGGCTGGGGCCAACGTCCTGACTTTC
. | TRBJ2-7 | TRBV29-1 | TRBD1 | CSVSQGPRGYEQYF | TGCAGCGTTTCACAGGGGCCCCGGGGCTACGAGCAGTACTTC
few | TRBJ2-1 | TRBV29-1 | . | CSVGLGGQSEQFF | TGCAGCGTTGGCTTGGGGGGCCAAAGTGAGCAGTTCTTC
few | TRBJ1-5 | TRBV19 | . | CASRAGTWDYQPQHF | TGTGCCAGTAGGGCGGGCACGTGGGATTATCAGCCCCAGCATTTT
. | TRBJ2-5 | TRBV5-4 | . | CASSLTGDETQYF | TGTGCCAGCAGCTTGACCGGGGACGAGACCCAGTACTTC
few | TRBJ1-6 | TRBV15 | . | CATSLPGDFSPLHF | TGTGCCACCAGCCTCCCGGGGGATTTTTCACCCCTCCACTTT
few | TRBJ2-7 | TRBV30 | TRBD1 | CAWSAGTGIDEQYF | TGTGCCTGGAGCGCCGGGACAGGGATCGACGAGCAGTACTTC
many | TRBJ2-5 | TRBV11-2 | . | CASSPGAVPYQETQYF | TGTGCCAGCAGCCCCGGGGCAGTACCCTATCAAGAGACCCAGTACTTC
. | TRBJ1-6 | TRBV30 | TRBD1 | CAWSARGQGDSPLHF | TGTGCCTGGAGTGCCCGGGGACAGGGAGATTCACCCCTCCACTTT
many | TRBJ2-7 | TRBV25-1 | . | CASSGLIVYEQYF | TGTGCCAGCAGTGGTCTGATTGTGTACGAGCAGTACTTC
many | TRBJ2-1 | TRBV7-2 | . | CASSQWDFRNEQFF | TGTGCCAGCAGCCAATGGGACTTCCGCAATGAGCAGTTCTTC
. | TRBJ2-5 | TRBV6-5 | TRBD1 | CASSYTGTGVETQYF | TGTGCCAGCAGTTACACCGGGACAGGCGTAGAGACCCAGTACTTC
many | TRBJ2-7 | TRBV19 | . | CASSNSSYEQYF | TGTGCCAGTAGTAACAGCTCCTACGAGCAGTACTTC
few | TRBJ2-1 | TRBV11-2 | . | CASSLVPGANNEQFF | TGTGCCAGCAGCTTAGTCCCGGGGGCTAACAATGAGCAGTTCTTC
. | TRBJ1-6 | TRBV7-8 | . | CASSLFPPRSSYNSPLHF | TGTGCCAGCAGCTTATTCCCGCCCAGAAGCTCCTATAATTCACCCCTCCACTTT
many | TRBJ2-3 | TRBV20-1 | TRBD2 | CSARDFQRGGTDTQYF | TGCAGTGCTAGAGATTTTCAGCGGGGGGGCACAGATACGCAGTATTTT
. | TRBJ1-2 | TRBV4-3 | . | CASSPILGDYGYTF | TGCGCCAGCAGCCCCATTTTAGGTGACTATGGCTACACCTTC
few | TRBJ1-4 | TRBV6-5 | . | CASKNTQGYEKLFF | TGTGCCAGCAAGAACACTCAAGGTTATGAAAAACTGTTTTTT
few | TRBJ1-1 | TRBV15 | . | CATSRDSPGTPEAFF | TGTGCCACCAGCAGAGATAGCCCGGGGACCCCTGAAGCTTTCTTT
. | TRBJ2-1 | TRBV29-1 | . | CSGSSALAYNEQFF | TGCAGCGGGTCTTCAGCATTGGCCTACAATGAGCAGTTCTTC
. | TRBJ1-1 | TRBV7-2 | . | CASSLFVGQGAFF | TGTGCCAGCAGCTTATTCGTGGGCCAAGGGGCTTTCTTT
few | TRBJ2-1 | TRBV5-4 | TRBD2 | CASSLPGLAGEQFF | TGTGCCAGCAGCTTACCGGGACTAGCTGGTGAGCAGTTCTTC
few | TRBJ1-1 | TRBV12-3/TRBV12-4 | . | CASSLADTITEAFF | TGTGCCAGCAGTTTAGCGGACACAATCACTGAAGCTTTCTTT
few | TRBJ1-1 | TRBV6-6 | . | CASKGEPGFSNTEAFF | TGTGCCAGCAAGGGAGAACCAGGATTCTCGAACACTGAAGCTTTCTTT
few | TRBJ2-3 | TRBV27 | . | CASSFWAASTDTQYF | TGTGCCAGCAGTTTCTGGGCGGCTTCGACAGATACGCAGTATTTT
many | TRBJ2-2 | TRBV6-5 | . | CASSYSTQGGYTGELFF | TGTGCCAGCAGTTACTCGACACAGGGCGGGTACACCGGGGAGCTGTTTTTT
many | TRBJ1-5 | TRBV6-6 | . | CASSYSASSNQPQHF | TGTGCCAGCAGTTACTCGGCCAGTAGCAATCAGCCCCAGCATTTT
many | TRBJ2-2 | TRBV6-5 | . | CASRPGGARRGTGELFF | TGTGCCAGCAGACCAGGGGGGGCCAGGCGAGGGACCGGGGAGCTGTTTTTT
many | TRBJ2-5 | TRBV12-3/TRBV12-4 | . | CASSLNGRGRTETQYF | TGTGCCAGCAGTTTGAATGGCCGGGGGCGTACGGAGACCCAGTACTTC
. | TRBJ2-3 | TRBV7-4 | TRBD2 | CASSPHGLAGARCRQYF | TGTGCCAGCAGCCCCCACGGGCTAGCGGGGGCCCGCTGCCGTCAATATTTT
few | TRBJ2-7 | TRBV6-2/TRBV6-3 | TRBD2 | CASNPSGGAEQYF | TGTGCCAGCAACCCGAGCGGGGGTGCCGAGCAGTACTTC
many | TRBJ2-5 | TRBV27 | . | CASSLRGEETQYF | TGTGCCAGCAGTTTACGCGGGGAAGAGACCCAGTACTTC
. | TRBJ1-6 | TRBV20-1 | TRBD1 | CSAGQGNNSPLHF | TGCAGTGCTGGACAGGGTAATAATTCACCCCTCCACTTT
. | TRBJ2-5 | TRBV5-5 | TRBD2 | CASSSGGSGGSQETQYF | TGTGCCAGCAGCTCCGGGGGGAGCGGGGGGTCTCAAGAGACCCAGTACTTC
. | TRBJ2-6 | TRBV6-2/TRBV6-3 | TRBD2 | CASRTSGVFSGANVLTF | TGTGCCAGCAGAACTAGCGGGGTCTTCTCTGGGGCCAACGTCCTGACTTTC
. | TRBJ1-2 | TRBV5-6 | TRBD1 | CASSAGQPNYGYTF | TGTGCCAGCAGCGCGGGACAGCCGAACTATGGCTACACCTTC
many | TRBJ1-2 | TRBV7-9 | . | CASSLGLSNYGYTF | TGTGCCAGCAGCTTAGGGCTGTCTAACTATGGCTACACCTTC
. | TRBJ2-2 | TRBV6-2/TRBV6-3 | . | CASSMGTTDGSGELFF | TGTGCCAGCAGTATGGGCACTACAGATGGGAGCGGGGAGCTGTTTTTT
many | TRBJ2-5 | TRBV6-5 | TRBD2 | CASSYSGLAGEETQYF | TGTGCCAGCAGTTACTCGGGACTAGCGGGGGAAGAGACCCAGTACTTC
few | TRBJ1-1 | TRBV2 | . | CASRGLDRTEAFF | TGTGCCAGCAGGGGCCTAGACAGGACTGAAGCTTTCTTT
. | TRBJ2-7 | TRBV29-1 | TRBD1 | CSVVHRDRTYEQYF | TGCAGCGTTGTGCACCGGGACAGGACCTACGAGCAGTACTTC
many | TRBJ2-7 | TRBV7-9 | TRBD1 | CASSRGTGPLYEQYF | TGTGCCAGCAGCCGGGGGACAGGGCCATTATACGAGCAGTACTTC
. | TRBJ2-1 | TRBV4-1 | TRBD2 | CASSGTSGSYNEQFF | TGCGCCAGCAGCGGGACTAGCGGGTCCTACAATGAGCAGTTCTTC